A selection of T cell receptor beta chains follows, all from one sample in a study of OX40 agonist ivuxolimab in advanced cancers. The repertoire was sequenced with immunoSEQ multiplex PCR; TCRdb's copy has only in-frame clones and lacks some. The table records approximately 100,000 clones, less than 95% of them present only once. This material consisted of CD4+ or CD8+ T cells sorted from blood, taken in a trial of the OX40 agonist ivuxolimab. The origin of the receptors is an adult with an advanced solid tumor such as melanoma, head and neck, liver or kidney cancer. Both conserved end residues are part of each CDR3. The order of the fields is J gene, D gene, CDR3 length, clone size, V gene, CDR3 DNA, CDR3 protein. D genes are given only for firm matches. Only part of the rows carry a size: once, few, many, or a class if the clone is expanded.

>TRBJ2-1|TRBD1|17|-|TRBV10-3
TGTGCCATCAGTGGACCTCCCCCCGGGACAGGGGCAGGTGAGCAGTTCTTC
CAISGPPPGTGAGEQFF
>TRBJ2-4|-|15|-|TRBV6-5
TGTGCCAGCAGCCACTCTGCGGCAGCCAAAAACATTCAGTACTTC
CASSHSAAAKNIQYF
>TRBJ2-2|TRBD2|16|-|TRBV11-1
TGTGCCAGCAGCCCCTTCAGCGGGAGAGGCACCGGGGAGCTGTTTTTT
CASSPFSGRGTGELFF
>TRBJ1-5|-|15|-|TRBV11-2
TGTGCCAGCAGCCGGGGACTTCAAAGCAATCAGCCCCAGCATTTT
CASSRGLQSNQPQHF
>TRBJ1-1|-|13|-|TRBV7-3
TGTGCCAGCAGCCGGGACCCTAACACTGAAGCTTTCTTT
CASSRDPNTEAFF
>TRBJ2-7|-|15|-|TRBV5-6
TGTGCCAGCAGCCCGACCGACAGGACATCCTACGAGCAGTACTTC
CASSPTDRTSYEQYF
>TRBJ2-7|-|15|once|TRBV9
TGTGCCAGCAGCCCCCTGGAAGGGGACTCCTACGAGCAGTACTTC
CASSPLEGDSYEQYF
>TRBJ2-5|TRBD1|18|once|TRBV15
TGTGCCACCAGCAGAGTTGGCACGTTAGGGGGCCGGGTCGAGACCCAGTACTTC
CATSRVGTLGGRVETQYF
>TRBJ1-1|-|11|-|TRBV6-5
TGTGCCAGCAGTTATTCCGCTGAAGCTTTCTTT
CASSYSAEAFF
>TRBJ1-2|TRBD1|13|-|TRBV5-4
TGTGCCAGCAGCCCGCCCGGACAGGATGGCTACACCTTC
CASSPPGQDGYTF
>TRBJ2-7|-|15|-|TRBV7-3
TGTGCCAGCAGCTTAACGTTCGTGCCCACTGGTGAGCAGTACTTC
CASSLTFVPTGEQYF
>TRBJ2-7|TRBD2|13|-|TRBV30
TGTGCCTGGAGTGTAGGGACTAGTGGCGAGCAGTACTTC
CAWSVGTSGEQYF
>TRBJ2-5|-|13|-|TRBV7-2
TGTGCCAGCAGCTTCGGTTTGCAAGAGACCCAGTACTTC
CASSFGLQETQYF
>TRBJ2-4|TRBD1|14|-|TRBV7-8
TGTGCCAGCAGCTTAGCGGGACAGGTCAACATTCAGTACTTC
CASSLAGQVNIQYF
>TRBJ2-2|-|15|-|TRBV9
TGTGCCAGCAGCGTAGTGGACTACCACACCGGGGAGCTGTTTTTT
CASSVVDYHTGELFF
>TRBJ2-3|-|11|-|TRBV30
TGTGCCTGGAGCCGAGGGGATACGCAGTATTTT
CAWSRGDTQYF
>TRBJ2-2|TRBD2|18|-|TRBV13
TGTGCCAGCAGCTTGGTAGCGGGAGATCTGCGGAACACCGGGGAGCTGTTTTTT
CASSLVAGDLRNTGELFF
>TRBJ1-2|-|13|-|TRBV27
TGTGCCAGCAGTCAAGCGGGACTCTATGGCTACACCTTC
CASSQAGLYGYTF
>TRBJ2-7|-|13|-|TRBV7-3
TGTGCCAGCAGCTTTGCCGCCGTGGGAGAGCAGTACTTC
CASSFAAVGEQYF
>TRBJ1-2|-|13|-|TRBV6-6
TGTGCCAGTTCGGACAGTAATAACTATGGCTACACCTTC
CASSDSNNYGYTF
>TRBJ2-5|-|16|once|TRBV19
TGTGCCAGTAGTATAGGGGCAGGGGTGAGCCAAGAGACCCAGTACTTC
CASSIGAGVSQETQYF
>TRBJ2-1|TRBD2|16|-|TRBV9
TGTGCCAGCAGCGTAGGCTTGACTAGCGGGATAAATGAGCAGTTCTTC
CASSVGLTSGINEQFF
>TRBJ2-7|TRBD2|17|-|TRBV5-6
TGTGCCAGCAGCACGGGACTAGCGGGCCCCCTGTCCTACGAGCAGTACTTC
CASSTGLAGPLSYEQYF
>TRBJ1-2|-|14|-|TRBV4-3
TGCGCCAGCAGCCAAGGGGGTCTCACCTATGGCTACACCTTC
CASSQGGLTYGYTF
>TRBJ2-7|-|14|-|TRBV27
TGTGCCAGCAGTGATGGGGGAACCTACTACGAGCAGTACTTC
CASSDGGTYYEQYF
>TRBJ1-5|TRBD1|18|-|TRBV28
TGTGCCAGCACCATAAATGGGGCAGGGGGTGGTAGCAATCAGCCCCAGCATTTT
CASTINGAGGGSNQPQHF
>TRBJ2-1|-|15|-|TRBV29-1
TGCAGCGTCCGAATGGGGGGACCCCACTACAATGAGCAGTTCTTC
CSVRMGGPHYNEQFF
>TRBJ1-1|-|14|-|TRBV18
TGTGCCAGCTCACCCCGGTCCCCAAACACTGAAGCTTTCTTT
CASSPRSPNTEAFF
>TRBJ2-2|-|14|-|TRBV28
TGTGCCAGCAGCTCCTATCGTTTCACCGGGGAGCTGTTTTTT
CASSSYRFTGELFF
>TRBJ1-5|-|16|-|TRBV19
TGTGCCAGTAGTACCACTTCCCAGGGTAGCAATCAGCCCCAGCATTTT
CASSTTSQGSNQPQHF
>TRBJ2-3|-|13|-|TRBV25-1
TGTGCCAGCAGAGGGACGGGCACAGATACGCAGTATTTT
CASRGTGTDTQYF
>TRBJ2-1|-|13|-|TRBV7-3
TGTGCCAGCAGCTTAATGGGGTATAATGAGCAGTTCTTC
CASSLMGYNEQFF
>TRBJ1-2|-|15|-|TRBV7-2
TGTGCCAGCAGCTTAGACGGCCCCACGGGATATGGCTACACCTTC
CASSLDGPTGYGYTF
>TRBJ2-3|TRBD2|14|once|TRBV7-2
TGTGCCAGCAGCTCAGGACTAGCGACAGATACGCAGTATTTT
CASSSGLATDTQYF
>TRBJ2-5|-|14|-|TRBV19
TGTGCCAGTAGTAGAACCAGGGTGGGGGAGACCCAGTACTTC
CASSRTRVGETQYF
>TRBJ1-5|-|15|-|TRBV7-2
TGTGCCAGCAGCTTAACCGGACAGCCTAATCAGCCCCAGCATTTT
CASSLTGQPNQPQHF
>TRBJ2-6|-|16|-|TRBV28
TGTGCCAGCAGTTCGCCATCATTGGTTGGGGCCAACGTCCTGACTTTC
CASSSPSLVGANVLTF
>TRBJ1-6|-|15|-|TRBV28
TGTGCCAGCAGTTTGATTAGGAGGAGAGGGTCACCCCTCCACTTT
CASSLIRRRGSPLHF
>TRBJ2-7|TRBD2|15|-|TRBV10-2
TGCGCCAGCAGTGAGCGGGGCGGGAGCTCCTACGAGCAGTACTTC
CASSERGGSSYEQYF
>TRBJ2-1|TRBD2|18|-|TRBV19
TGTGCCAGTAGTATCGGACTAGCGGGAGAGGTCCTAGGGAATGAGCAGTTCTTC
CASSIGLAGEVLGNEQFF
>TRBJ1-2|TRBD1|19|-|TRBV12-5
TGTGCTAGTGGTTTGGTATCGGGCGGGACAGGATTACGGAACTATGGCTACACCTTC
CASGLVSGGTGLRNYGYTF
>TRBJ1-2|-|16|few|TRBV6-1
TGTGCCAGCAGTGAAACTGGGTCTTCTTCACTTCGTGGCTACACCTTC
CASSETGSSSLRGYTF